The 27 T cell receptor beta chains below all came from one sample that was sequenced in a study of T cells after yellow fever vaccination. From the 5' RACE reads, TCRdb called clonotypes with MiXCR, one entry per CDR3 protein. This table has about 400,000 distinct CDR3 sequences, approximately 10% appearing once. Sequenced material: PBMCs, taken on the day of the first yellow fever vaccination. These receptors originate from a man aged 18 to 30 who received the YFV17D yellow fever vaccine.

This clonotype has more than one count but fewer than ten. V is TRBV7-9 and J is TRBJ1-4, with D possibly matching TRBD1 (5 bases). This CDR3 is 15 amino acids long. Trimming pared 5 bases from V and 7 bases from J, leaving 17 bases between. CDR1 SEHNR and CDR2 FQNEAQ come from the germline V gene (reference sequence). The CDR3 sequence is CASSRPGGIGEKLFF. The CDR3 DNA sequence: TGTGCCAGCAGCCGGCCCGGGGGGATCGGTGAAAAACTGTTTTTT.

The V call is TRBV7-2, the J call TRBJ2-3; TRBD2 is a possible D gene (7 bases). Trimming shortened V by 1 base and J by 7 bases, and 21 bases separated the two germline ends. CDR1 SGHTA and CDR2 FQGNSA come from the germline V gene. CDR3 length: 17 residues. CDR3 amino acids: CASSLVRGGPAGYTQYF. CDR3 DNA sequence: TGTGCCAGCAGCTTAGTACGCGGGGGCCCGGCCGGGTATACGCAGTATTTT.

CDR3: CASRPGPHTDTQYF. In DNA, the CDR3 is TGTGCCAGCAGGCCGGGACCCCACACAGATACGCAGTATTTT. The gene calls are TRBV11-2 and TRBJ2-3; D tentatively fits TRBD1 or TRBD2 (5 bases each). V lost 6 bases to trimming and J lost 2 bases, with 12 bases between them. This CDR3 spans 14 amino acids. Germline V lookup: CDR1 SGHAT, CDR2 FQNNGV.

In nucleotides, the CDR3 is TGTGCCTGGAGCAGGGACCTCACCGGGGAGCTGTTTTTT. Translation: CAWSRDLTGELFF. V and J are TRBV30 and TRBJ2-2; D tentatively fits TRBD1 or TRBD2 (5 bases each). The CDR3 covers 13 residues. V lost 3 bases and J lost 4, with 9 bases in between. The germline CDR1 and CDR2 sequences are GTSNPN and SVGIG (reference sequence).

The gene calls are TRBV4-3 and TRBJ1-2, with no clear D. The germline CDR1 and CDR2 sequences are LGHNA and YSLEER. The V end was cut by 5 bases, the J end by 5 bases, with 21 bases between. CDR3 length: 16 residues. As DNA, the CDR3 is TGCGCCAGCAGCTACGGACCCGGCCGGGATGGGTATGGCTACACCTTC. The encoded protein is CASSYGPGRDGYGYTF.

At least ten counts were recorded for this clonotype. The rearrangement joins TRBV5-6 to TRBJ2-3; perhaps TRBD1 as D (5 bases). Trimming left V 4 bases short and J 6 bases short, with 12 bases between. Germline CDR1 SGHDT, CDR2 YYEEEE. The CDR3 totals 13 residues. The CDR3 region is CASSPQGGDTQYF. Written as DNA, the CDR3 is TGTGCCAGCAGCCCGCAGGGTGGGGATACGCAGTATTTT.

This clonotype was seen ten or more times. The J gene is TRBJ2-7, the V gene TRBV20-1; 8 bases align to TRBD2. In germline, CDR1 is DFQATT, CDR2 SNEGSKA (reference sequence). This CDR3 contains 15 residues. With V trimmed by 0 bases and J by 2 bases, 6 bases remained unmatched. CDR3 sequence reads: CSARDKAGAPYEQYV. The CDR3 region has the DNA TGCAGTGCTAGAGATAAAGCGGGGGCTCCCTACGAGCAGTACGTC.

J is TRBJ1-5 and V is TRBV15; tentative D call: TRBD1 (6 bases). V was shortened by 4 bases and J by 7 bases, with 20 bases between the two germline ends. This CDR3 has 16 amino acids. Per the germline V gene, CDR1 is LNHNV and CDR2 is YYDKDF (reference sequence). Here the CDR3 reads CATSNKEQGRGQPQHF. CDR3 nucleotides: TGTGCCACCAGCAATAAGGAGCAGGGGCGCGGACAGCCCCAGCATTTT.

The chain couples TRBV20-1 to TRBJ1-6; 7 bases align to TRBD1. Germline lookup yields CDR1 DFQATT and CDR2 SNEGSKA (reference sequence). The length of the CDR3 is 17 residues. With 5 bases clipped from V and 2 bases from J, the junction kept 12 bases outside the gene matches. CDR3 region: CSAGWTGTDAYNSPLHF. The CDR3 DNA is TGCAGTGCTGGGTGGACAGGCACGGACGCCTATAATTCACCCCTCCACTTT.

The V call is TRBV7-9, the J call TRBJ2-7, with 7 bases fitting TRBD1. Trimming removed 3 bases from V and 1 base from J; junction bases left unmatched: 3. There are 14 residues in the CDR3. The V gene's germline CDR1 is SEHNR and CDR2 FQNEAQ (reference sequence). The CDR3 bases are TGTGCCAGCAGCTTTGGGACAGCTTCCTACGAGCAGTACGTC. It yields the protein CASSFGTASYEQYV.

This chain uses TRBV7-2 with TRBJ2-1; possible D gene TRBD1, 5 bases. Looked up from germline, CDR1 is SGHTA and CDR2 is FQGNSA. This CDR3 is built from 14 residues. V was shortened by 11 bases and J by 6 bases, with 20 bases between the two germline ends. The CDR3 sequence is CAGSQGAGRNEQFF. The CDR3 coding sequence is TGTGCCGGATCACAAGGGGCCGGGCGCAATGAGCAGTTCTTC.

This chain links TRBV4-2 with TRBJ1-6; D is uncertain. The CDR3 has 16 residues. Germline values: CDR1 LGHNA, CDR2 YNFKEQ. The ends were cut back, 0 bases at V and 4 bases at J, with 10 bases in the middle. The CDR3 sequence: CASSQEAEGYNSPLHF. In DNA, the CDR3 is TGTGCCAGCAGCCAAGAAGCCGAGGGATATAATTCACCCCTCCACTTT.

On this clonotype itself: Possible read error: a much larger clone is one base away. The chain has TRBV10-3 and TRBJ2-1; possibly TRBD2 for D (6 bases). The CDR3 loop spans 13 amino acids. Germline CDR1 ENHRY, CDR2 SYGVKD. The germline V and J ends were trimmed by 2 bases and 9 bases, with 11 bases remaining between them. CDR3 DNA: TGTGCCATCAGTGAGGACATAGCGGCTGAGCAGTTCTTC. Encoded protein: CAISEDIAAEQFF.

This clonotype was seen at least ten times. The chain uses TRBV5-1 and TRBJ2-5; no reliable D call. Germline assignment: CDR1 SGHRS and CDR2 YFSETQ. This CDR3 region has 14 residues. The germline V and J ends were trimmed by 1 base and 5 bases, with 12 bases remaining between them. CDR3 nucleotides: TGCGCCAGCAGCTTGAACCCTCGCGTGGAGACCCAGTACTTC. Protein: CASSLNPRVETQYF.

The chain uses TRBV3-1 and TRBJ1-3; perhaps TRBD1 as D (5 bases). The CDR3 is 15 residues long. Germline CDR1 LGHDT, CDR2 YNNKEL (reference sequence). The germline V and J ends were trimmed by 6 bases and 0 bases, with 12 bases remaining between them. CDR3 coding DNA: TGTGCCAGCAGGGAATCAGGGATCTCTGGAAACACCATATATTTT. Its translation is CASRESGISGNTIYF.

The genes are TRBV4-3 and TRBJ2-3, with 7 nucleotides matching TRBD2. Losses at the gene ends were 2 bases for V and 2 bases for J; bases not matched to a gene: 7. The CDR3 extends over 16 amino acids. CDR1 and CDR2 (germline): LGHNA, YSLEER. The CDR3 here is CASSQIVAGFTDTQYF. The CDR3, as DNA: TGCGCCAGCAGCCAAATCGTAGCGGGCTTCACAGATACGCAGTATTTT.

In DNA, the CDR3 is TGTGCCAGCAGCTTAGTTCTCGATTCGGGGCAGAACTATGGCTACACCTTC. Protein sequence: CASSLVLDSGQNYGYTF. The rearrangement links TRBV11-3 to TRBJ1-2; D might be TRBD1 (5 bases). V shed 1 base and J shed 2 bases, with 17 bases lying between them. The CDR3 is made up of 17 amino acids. Germline V CDR1 and CDR2: SGHNT, YENEEA.

The chain employs TRBV4-2 and TRBJ1-1; D not resolved. The CDR3 extends over 14 amino acids. CDR1 and CDR2 (germline): LGHNA, YNFKEQ. V was cut by 0 bases and J by 4 bases, with 9 bases left in between. The CDR3 DNA is TGTGCCAGCAGCCAAGATTTACGGGGCACTGAAGCTTTCTTT. Protein product: CASSQDLRGTEAFF.

This clonotype was seen more than once but under ten times. V usage is TRBV9 and J usage is TRBJ1-6; D not resolved. The germline V gene encodes CDR1 SGDLS and CDR2 YYNGEE. The CDR3 has 14 residues. Trimming took 9 bases from V and 9 from J, leaving 19 bases between them. CDR3 region: CATSRRGFGSPLHF. CDR3 DNA sequence: TGTGCCACCTCCCGACGGGGATTCGGTTCACCCCTCCACTTT.

CDR3 in amino acids: CASSQELTSGYTF. The CDR3 DNA reads as TGCGCCAGCAGCCAAGAGCTCACTAGTGGCTACACCTTC. The J gene is TRBJ1-2, the V gene TRBV4-1; D is uncertain. The CDR3 is 13 residues long. Trimming shortened V by 0 bases and J by 7 bases, and 9 bases separated the two germline ends. In germline, CDR1 is MGHRA, CDR2 YSYEKL.

At least ten counts were recorded for this clonotype. J is TRBJ2-3 and V is TRBV7-6, with D possibly matching TRBD1 (6 bases). Germline V gene sequence: CDR1 SGHVS, CDR2 FNYEAQ. Trimming removed 1 base at V and 0 bases at J, with 11 bases between. CDR3 size: 16 residues. Here the CDR3 reads CASSLVGAPSTDTQYF. The CDR3 DNA is TGTGCCAGCAGCTTAGTGGGGGCACCCAGCACAGATACGCAGTATTTT.

This clonotype was found a few times. V usage is TRBV5-1 and J usage is TRBJ1-4, with unresolved D. Trimming pared 0 bases from V and 5 bases from J, leaving 11 bases between. Germline CDR1 SGHRS, CDR2 YFSETQ. The CDR3 spans 15 residues. The CDR3, as DNA: TGCGCCAGCAGCTTGGGAGCAGGACGAAATGAAAAACTGTTTTTT. This encodes CASSLGAGRNEKLFF.

The chain uses TRBV11-1 and TRBJ2-2, with D perhaps given as TRBD1 or TRBD2 (6 bases each). V shed 1 base and J shed 4 bases, with 25 bases lying between them. Germline CDR1 is SGHAT and CDR2 is FQDESV (reference sequence). This CDR3 region has 20 residues. The CDR3 reads CASSLVSGHPEEGLTGELFF. As DNA, the CDR3 is TGTGCCAGCAGCTTAGTTTCGGGACATCCGGAGGAGGGGCTCACCGGGGAGCTGTTTTTT. Full variable domain (remainder filled in from reference TRBV11-1 and TRBJ2-2): EAEVAQSPRYKITEKSQAVAFWCDPISGHATLYWYRQILGQGPELLVQFQDESVVDDSQLPKDRFSAERLKGVDSTLKIQPAELGDSAMYLCASSLVSGHPEEGLTGELFFGEGSRLTVL.

The chain employs TRBV7-3 and TRBJ2-1; 10 nucleotides agree with TRBD2. The germline V gene has CDR1 SGHTA and CDR2 FQGTGA. The ends lost 3 bases at V and 5 bases at J; junction bases unmatched: 4. There are 15 residues in the CDR3. The CDR3 sequence is CASSFGTSVDNEQFF. The CDR3 DNA follows: TGTGCCAGCAGCTTCGGGACTAGCGTTGACAATGAGCAGTTCTTC.

In its sample, this clonotype was seen a few times. The chain carries TRBV11-2 and TRBJ2-5, with D possibly being TRBD1 (6 bases). This CDR3 spans 14 amino acids. The germline V gene encodes CDR1 SGHAT and CDR2 FQNNGV. Trimming took 7 bases from V and 4 from J, leaving 16 bases between them. CDR3 region: CASNHGQSGETQYF. For the CDR3, the DNA is TGTGCCAGCAACCACGGACAGTCCGGAGAGACCCAGTACTTC.

As DNA, the CDR3 is TGTGCCAGCAGCTTATTCGGGGACCCGGCACGTCAATTAGACGCTTTCTTT. Residues: CASSLFGDPARQLDAFF. The chain uses TRBV7-2 and TRBJ1-1; the D gene is possibly TRBD1 (5 bases). Trimming left V 2 bases short and J 11 bases short, with 27 bases between. CDR1 and CDR2 (germline): SGHTA, FQGNSA. The CDR3 is 17 residues long.

The gene calls are TRBV3-1 and TRBJ1-5, with TRBD1 matching over 7 bases. This CDR3 has 14 amino acids. Trimming removed 4 bases from V and 4 bases from J; junction bases left unmatched: 4. The V gene's germline CDR1 is LGHDT and CDR2 YNNKEL (reference sequence). The CDR3 sequence is CASSRQGTNQPQHF. CDR3 DNA: TGTGCCAGCAGCCGACAGGGAACGAATCAGCCCCAGCATTTT.